The 31 T cell receptor beta chains presented below share a single source sample, sequenced in a study of blood T cell repertoires in COVID-19. Profiling relied on immunoSEQ multiplex PCR, and the TCRdb table lists in-frame clones only, not all of them. The sample lists roughly 55,000 clones, 78% occurring once. The specimen sequenced was peripheral blood. The receptor source for this set is a human donor with active or convalescent COVID-19. The donor label of this sample is uncertain.

Of note for this clone: Given a much more abundant clone one base away, this may be a read error. Other DNA sequences from this sample encode an identical CDR3 as well. V usage is TRBV3-1 (or the pseudogene TRBV3-2) and J usage is TRBJ2-3, with D perhaps TRBD2 (6 bases). Germline V gives CDR1 LGHDT, CDR2 YNNKEL (reference sequence). The length of the CDR3 is 14 residues. V was cut by 5 bases and J by 0 bases, with 9 bases left in between. DNA for the CDR3: TGTGCCAGCAGCTATAGCGGTAGCACAGATACGCAGTATTTT. It yields the protein CASSYSGSTDTQYF.

V is TRBV5-1 and J is TRBJ2-5; D perhaps matches TRBD2 (5 bases). There are 14 residues in the CDR3. Germline V gives CDR1 SGHRS, CDR2 YFSETQ. V gave up 4 bases and J gave up 4 bases, with 14 bases separating them. The CDR3 bases are TGCGCCAGCAGCCCCCGGCCGGGGAGAGAGACCCAGTACTTC. It encodes CASSPRPGRETQYF.

The chain is built from TRBV14 and TRBJ1-6, with D perhaps matching TRBD1 (5 bases). Looked up from germline, CDR1 is SGHDN and CDR2 is FVKESK. The CDR3 has 11 amino acids. Trimming stripped 5 bases from V and 13 bases from J, with 9 bases between. CDR3 region: CASSSPGPLHF. The CDR3 nucleotides are TGTGCCAGCAGCTCCCCAGGGCCCCTCCACTTT. The whole variable domain, remainder taken from reference TRBV14 and TRBJ1-6, is EAGVTQFPSHSVIEKGQTVTLRCDPISGHDNLYWYRRVMGKEIKFLLHFVKESKQDESGMPNNRFLAERTGGTYSTLKVQPAELEDSGVYFCASSSPGPLHFGNGTRLTVT.

The chain carries TRBV6-1 and TRBJ2-3; 7 bases are a match to TRBD1. Losses at the gene ends were 2 bases for V and 3 bases for J; bases not matched to a gene: 8. Germline values: CDR1 MNHNS, CDR2 SASEGT. The CDR3 runs 16 residues. DNA of the CDR3: TGTGCCAGCAGTGAACAAGGGGGCCCGGGGACAGATACGCAGTATTTT. This sequence encodes CASSEQGGPGTDTQYF.

The chain combines TRBV12-3 or TRBV12-4 with TRBJ2-7; the D gene is possibly TRBD1 (6 bases). This CDR3 contains 13 residues. V shed 5 bases and J shed 3 bases, with 11 bases lying between them. The DNA of the CDR3 is TGTGCCAGCAGTCAGACAGGCTTCTACGAGCAGTACTTC. This codes for CASSQTGFYEQYF.

This clone was seen a few times. The chain couples TRBV25-1 to TRBJ2-3, with 7 nucleotides matching TRBD1. V lost 3 bases, J lost 1 base, and 10 bases stayed unmatched. Germline lookup yields CDR1 MGHDK and CDR2 SYGVNS. The CDR3 extends over 17 amino acids. The CDR3 loop reads CASSEGQSGQRTDTQYF. CDR3 coding DNA: TGTGCCAGCAGTGAGGGTCAATCGGGACAGCGCACAGATACGCAGTATTTT.

A single count supports this clone. The rearrangement links TRBV7-2 to TRBJ2-7; D not resolved. V dropped 5 bases and J dropped 3 bases, with 5 bases sitting between them. This CDR3 has 11 residues. Looked up from germline, CDR1 is SGHTA and CDR2 is FQGNSA. CDR3 residues: CASSLLYEQYF. In nucleotides, the CDR3 is TGTGCCAGCAGCCTCCTCTACGAGCAGTACTTC.

This chain joins TRBV7-9 and TRBJ2-7; 9 bases are a match to TRBD1. Germline-derived CDR1 and CDR2 are SEHNR and FQNEAQ (reference sequence). The CDR3 totals 15 residues. V trimming: 4 bases; J trimming: 4 bases; junction bases outside the gene matches: 8. The CDR3 nucleotides are TGTGCCAGCAGCTCATCACAGGGGGCGCATTACGAGCAGTACTTC. It yields the protein CASSSSQGAHYEQYF.

This sequence joins TRBV19 and TRBJ2-2; no reliable D call. CDR1 and CDR2 (germline): LNHDA, SQIVND (reference sequence). The germline V and J ends were trimmed by 5 bases and 3 bases, with 4 bases remaining between them. This CDR3 has 12 residues. CDR3 sequence (DNA): TGTGCCAGTAGTCAGTACACCGGGGAGCTGTTTTTT. This encodes CASSQYTGELFF.

The V gene is TRBV12-5, the J gene TRBJ2-1; 9 nucleotides align to TRBD1. The junction had 5 bases not matched to a gene; V was cut back by 2 bases and J by 0 bases. CDR3 size: 17 residues. Germline values: CDR1 LGHNT, CDR2 FRNRAP. The CDR3 coding sequence is TGTGCTAGTGGTTTGTTCCCGACAGGGGGCTCCTACAATGAGCAGTTCTTC. Encoded protein: CASGLFPTGGSYNEQFF.

The chain joins TRBV5-1 to TRBJ1-3, with a tentative D call TRBD1 (5 bases). Trimming stripped 0 bases from V and 4 bases from J, with 14 bases between. Looked up from germline, CDR1 is SGHRS and CDR2 is YFSETQ. CDR3 length equals 16 residues. CDR3 protein: CASSLVGGRLGNTIYF. CDR3 DNA sequence: TGCGCCAGCAGCTTGGTCGGGGGTAGACTCGGAAACACCATATATTTT.

Notes on this clone: This specimen includes other DNA sequences encoding the same CDR3. The chain carries TRBV5-1 and TRBJ1-1; no clear D gene. The CDR3 is made up of 13 amino acids. Germline V CDR1 and CDR2: SGHRS, YFSETQ. Trimming removed 1 base from V and 1 base from J, with 5 bases in between. The CDR3 spells CASSLNRNTEAFF. The CDR3 coding sequence is TGCGCCAGCAGCTTGAATAGGAACACTGAAGCTTTCTTT.

This chain links TRBV15 with TRBJ2-7; TRBD2 might be the D (5 bases). CDR1 is LNHNV, CDR2 YYDKDF, per germline (reference sequence). Trimming stripped 4 bases from V and 5 bases from J, with 9 bases between. CDR3 size: 12 residues. The DNA for the CDR3 is TGTGCCACCAGCACCTCGGAGGACGAGCAGTACTTC. It specifies CATSTSEDEQYF.

The chain couples TRBV9 to TRBJ2-3; TRBD2 agrees at 7 bases. The germline V gene has CDR1 SGDLS and CDR2 YYNGEE. There are 16 residues in the CDR3. V lost 1 base, J lost 2 bases, and 7 bases stayed unmatched. The CDR3 region has the DNA TGTGCCAGCAGCGTAAATGGAGCGGGATCCACAGATACGCAGTATTTT. It codes for CASSVNGAGSTDTQYF.

The J gene is TRBJ2-3, the V gene TRBV18; possibly TRBD2 for D (5 bases). The CDR3 covers 14 residues. CDR1 is KGHSH and CDR2 is LQKENI in the germline V gene. V was shortened by 4 bases and J by 4 bases, with 12 bases between the two germline ends. The CDR3 here is CASSRSEGSDTQYF. DNA for the CDR3: TGTGCCAGCTCACGTAGCGAGGGTTCAGATACGCAGTATTTT.

This clone was detected once. V usage is TRBV14 and J usage is TRBJ1-2; 7 bases align to TRBD1. The V gene's germline CDR1 is SGHDN and CDR2 FVKESK. CDR3 size: 12 residues. Trimming took 4 bases from V and 8 from J; bases not matched to a gene: 4. The CDR3: CASSPTGLGYTF. The CDR3 DNA follows: TGTGCCAGCAGCCCGACAGGGTTGGGCTACACCTTC.

The rearrangement links TRBV11-2 to TRBJ1-1; D is possibly TRBD1 (6 bases). The V gene lost 5 bases and the J gene lost 6 bases, with 16 bases spanning the gap. The CDR3 spans 14 residues. CDR1 is SGHAT, CDR2 FQNNGV, per germline. CDR3 DNA sequence: TGTGCCAGCAGCGCACAGGGAAATGGGGCTGAAGCTTTCTTT. Protein sequence: CASSAQGNGAEAFF.

The chain joins TRBV2 to TRBJ2-7; 10 positions match TRBD1. V lost 8 bases to trimming and J lost 7 bases; unmatched junction nucleotides: 5. The CDR3 is 12 residues long. The germline V gene has CDR1 SNHLY and CDR2 FYNNEI. Here the CDR3 DNA reads TGTGCCAGCGAGACAGGGGGCTGGGAGCAGTACTTC. Protein sequence: CASETGGWEQYF.

This clone was seen only once. The chain combines TRBV9 with TRBJ1-1; D remains ambiguous. This CDR3 contains 13 residues. V was cut by 4 bases and J by 8 bases, with 15 bases left in between. Germline CDR1 reads SGDLS; CDR2 reads YYNGEE. The CDR3 DNA reads as TGTGCCAGCAGCATGAGAGGTCCCACGGAAGCTTTCTTT. Encoded protein: CASSMRGPTEAFF. Variable domain in full (rest from reference TRBV9 and TRBJ1-1): DSGVTQTPKHLITATGQRVTLRCSPRSGDLSVYWYQQSLDQGLQFLIQYYNGEERAKGNILERFSAQQFPDLHSELNLSSLELGDSALYFCASSMRGPTEAFFGQGTRLTVV.

This clone was observed a few times. This rearrangement joins TRBV5-4 to TRBJ1-6, with 11 bases identical to TRBD1. Germline values: CDR1 SGHNT, CDR2 YYREEE (reference sequence). After removal of 4 bases from V and 7 bases from J, the junction contained 7 bases not matched to a gene. The CDR3 runs to 16 residues. The CDR3 region is CASSRGQGAGNSPLHF. Here the CDR3 DNA reads TGTGCCAGCAGCCGCGGACAGGGGGCAGGAAATTCACCCCTCCACTTT.

This rearrangement joins TRBV19 to TRBJ2-1; D is unresolved. This CDR3 is 14 amino acids long. The V gene's germline CDR1 is LNHDA and CDR2 SQIVND (reference sequence). V was trimmed by 5 bases and J by 3 bases, leaving 11 bases between them. This CDR3 reads CASSDRPGYNEQFF. The CDR3 region has the DNA TGTGCCAGTAGTGACCGACCGGGCTACAATGAGCAGTTCTTC.

This chain links TRBV5-6 with TRBJ2-7; 12 nucleotides agree with TRBD1. CDR1 and CDR2 (germline): SGHDT, YYEEEE. The CDR3 length is 15 residues. Trimming took 1 base from V and 6 from J; bases not matched to a gene: 5. The DNA for the CDR3 is TGTGCCAGCAGCTTGAGGGACAGGGGGCAAGTCGAGCAGTACTTC. Protein product: CASSLRDRGQVEQYF.

In this sample, this clone turned up once. DNA of the CDR3: TGCGCCAGCAGCCAAACGACAGGGGGCGCTTCGCTTGGCTACACCTTC. The encoded protein is CASSQTTGGASLGYTF. The J gene is TRBJ1-2, the V gene TRBV4-1, with TRBD1 identical over 10 bases. CDR1 and CDR2 from the germline V gene are MGHRA and YSYEKL. The CDR3 has 16 amino acids. V dropped 2 bases and J dropped 7; count of bases not matched to a gene: 10.

The chain employs TRBV6-2 or TRBV6-3 and TRBJ2-5, with TRBD1 as a possible D gene (6 bases). This CDR3 comprises 12 residues. V lost 5 bases and J 4 bases, leaving 8 bases between the germline ends. The germline gives CDR1 MNHEY, CDR2 SVGEGT. This CDR3 reads CASSPGAETQYF. CDR3 bases: TGTGCCAGCAGTCCAGGGGCAGAGACCCAGTACTTC.

The chain carries TRBV12-5 and TRBJ2-5, with D perhaps matching TRBD1 (6 bases). The CDR3 consists of 12 residues. V lost 8 bases and J lost 7, with 14 bases in between. The germline V gene has CDR1 LGHNT and CDR2 FRNRAP. This CDR3 is CASRGEGGTQYF. The CDR3 DNA reads as TGTGCTAGTCGAGGGGAAGGGGGGACCCAGTACTTC.

There are a few counts of this clone. The J gene is TRBJ1-4, the V gene TRBV27; 7 nucleotides align to TRBD1. Germline V gene sequence: CDR1 MNHEY, CDR2 SMNVEV (reference sequence). There are 16 residues in the CDR3. Trimming removed 5 bases from V and 3 bases from J; junction bases left unmatched: 9. DNA for the CDR3: TGTGCCAGCAGTCTTCGCGACAGGGCGCCTAATGAAAAACTGTTTTTT. Translation gives CASSLRDRAPNEKLFF.

This chain uses TRBV11-3 with TRBJ2-7, with TRBD2 as a possible D gene (6 bases). Trimming removed 4 bases at V and 3 bases at J, with 16 bases between. Germline CDR1 and CDR2: SGHNT and YENEEA. The CDR3 length is 15 residues. The CDR3 region has the DNA TGTGCCAGCAGCTCGGTCAGGGCCGGGGGCTACGAGCAGTACTTC. It is translated as CASSSVRAGGYEQYF.

V gene TRBV18 combines with J gene TRBJ2-5; D unclear. CDR3 length: 11 residues. The V end was cut by 5 bases, the J end by 3 bases, with 4 bases between. In germline, CDR1 is KGHSH, CDR2 LQKENI. The CDR3 region has the DNA TGTGCCAGCTCATTTAAAGAGACCCAGTACTTC. It encodes CASSFKETQYF.

The gene calls are TRBV29-1 and TRBJ1-1; D is possibly TRBD1 (5 bases). CDR1 and CDR2 (germline): SQVTM, ANQGSEA. V lost 6 bases, J lost 5 bases, and 10 bases lay in between. CDR3 length equals 11 residues. The CDR3 nucleotides are TGCAGCGTGGGGGGTGAAACTGAAGCTTTCTTT. It codes for CSVGGETEAFF.

The chain combines TRBV7-8 with TRBJ2-1, with 9 bases fitting TRBD2. The CDR3 totals 19 residues. The germline V gene encodes CDR1 SGHVS and CDR2 FQNEAQ. The trim removed 2 bases at V and 4 bases at J, leaving 15 bases unmatched. The CDR3 protein is CASSLLRGPAGGRYNEQFF. CDR3 DNA: TGTGCCAGCAGCTTATTAAGGGGGCCAGCGGGAGGAAGATACAATGAGCAGTTCTTC.

The chain employs TRBV19 and TRBJ2-7, with 9 nucleotides matching TRBD1. V trimming: 0 bases; J trimming: 0 bases; junction bases outside the gene matches: 3. The CDR3 spans 16 residues. CDR1 is LNHDA and CDR2 is SQIVND in the germline V gene (reference sequence). CDR3 DNA sequence: TGTGCCAGTAGTATAGACTGGGACAGGGTCTCCTACGAGCAGTACTTC. Its translation is CASSIDWDRVSYEQYF. Full variable domain (rest looked up from reference TRBV19 and TRBJ2-7): DGGITQSPKYLFRKEGQNVTLSCEQNLNHDAMYWYRQDPGQGLRLIYYSQIVNDFQKGDIAEGYSVSREKKESFPLTVTSAQKNPTAFYLCASSIDWDRVSYEQYFGPGTRLTVT.